This entry lists 32 T cell receptor beta chains sequenced from one sample in a study of blood T cell repertoires in COVID-19. Sequencing used immunoSEQ multiplex PCR; TCRdb keeps in-frame clones, though not all of them. The table lists roughly 200,000 clones, 84% of them singletons, with around 14% in the top ten. The sequencing input was peripheral blood. The origin of the receptors is a human donor in a cohort sampled during active COVID-19.

The CDR3 spells CASSPQAGWGETQYF. The CDR3, as DNA: TGTGCCAGCAGCCCCCAGGCAGGGTGGGGCGAGACCCAGTACTTC. The chain recombines TRBV14 with TRBJ2-5; the D gene is possibly TRBD1 (5 bases). With 4 bases removed from V and 5 bases from J, the gap between germline ends came to 17 bases. From germline, CDR1 is SGHDN and CDR2 FVKESK. The CDR3 length is 15 residues.

This clone was counted at least ten times. The CDR3 sequence: CASSPGASYEQYF. As DNA, the CDR3 is TGTGCCAGCAGCCCAGGGGCTAGTTACGAGCAGTACTTC. The rearrangement joins TRBV7-2 to TRBJ2-7; TRBD1 might be the D (6 bases). This CDR3 has 13 amino acids. Germline V gene data show CDR1 as SGHTA and CDR2 as FQGNSA. Trimming took off 5 bases at V and 4 bases at J, with 12 bases between the two ends.

V gene TRBV5-6 combines with J gene TRBJ2-5; D call uncertain. The CDR3 is 12 amino acids. Germline lookup yields CDR1 SGHDT and CDR2 YYEEEE. With 3 bases removed from V and 0 bases from J, the gap between germline ends came to 3 bases. The DNA for the CDR3 is TGTGCCAGCAGCTCATACCAAGAGACCCAGTACTTC. It specifies CASSSYQETQYF.

The V call is TRBV5-1, the J call TRBJ1-1; D not resolved. Germline lookup yields CDR1 SGHRS and CDR2 YFSETQ. This CDR3 comprises 13 residues. The ends were cut back, 4 bases at V and 1 base at J, with 8 bases in the middle. CDR3 DNA: TGCGCCAGCAGCATGGACGGGAACACTGAAGCTTTCTTT. It codes for CASSMDGNTEAFF.

The rearrangement joins TRBV2 to TRBJ1-5; 8 positions agree with TRBD1. Germline values: CDR1 SNHLY, CDR2 FYNNEI. The CDR3 length is 14 residues. V lost 5 bases and J lost 1; bases outside the gene matches: 1. This CDR3 reads CASSRQGSNQPQHF. The CDR3 region has the DNA TGTGCCAGCAGTCGACAGGGGAGCAATCAGCCCCAGCATTTT.

This chain uses TRBV9 with TRBJ2-6; the D is unclear. This CDR3 is 14 amino acids long. Looked up from germline, CDR1 is SGDLS and CDR2 is YYNGEE. Trimming removed 4 bases from V and 4 bases from J, with 9 bases in between. CDR3 sequence (DNA): TGTGCCAGCAGCTCCTCCTTCGGGGCCAACGTCCTGACTTTC. As protein: CASSSSFGANVLTF.

The chain recombines TRBV18 with TRBJ2-1; 13 bases line up with TRBD2. Unmatched junction bases numbered 2, after V lost 2 bases and J lost 7 bases. Germline V gives CDR1 KGHSH, CDR2 LQKENI. The length of the CDR3 is 15 residues. The CDR3 sequence: CASSPRTSGRNEQFF. The CDR3 nucleotides read TGTGCCAGCTCACCAAGGACTAGCGGGAGAAATGAGCAGTTCTTC.

This sequence joins TRBV5-1 and TRBJ2-6; 11 nucleotides agree with TRBD1. From germline, CDR1 is SGHRS and CDR2 YFSETQ. The CDR3 totals 18 residues. The V segment lost 0 bases and the J segment 1 base; nucleotides outside the gene matches: 3. Here the CDR3 DNA reads TGCGCCAGCAGCTTGGTGGGACAGGGGGTTTCTGGGGCCAACGTCCTGACTTTC. Translation: CASSLVGQGVSGANVLTF.

The CDR3 protein is CASTALAGGSETQYF. In nucleotides, the CDR3 is TGTGCCAGCACCGCACTAGCGGGAGGGAGTGAGACCCAGTACTTC. The V call is TRBV3-1 (or the pseudogene TRBV3-2), the J call TRBJ2-5, with TRBD2 matching 13 bases. Trimming cost V 7 bases and J 5 bases; bases outside gene matches: 7. The CDR3 consists of 15 residues. CDR1 is LGHDT and CDR2 is YNNKEL in the germline V gene (reference sequence).

The chain has TRBV29-1 and TRBJ2-2; D is ambiguous. This CDR3 is 13 amino acids long. V shed 4 bases and J shed 2 bases, with 8 bases lying between them. Per germline, CDR1 SQVTM and CDR2 ANQGSEA. CDR3 nucleotides: TGCAGCGTTGCCTACCCCAACACCGGGGAGCTGTTTTTT. It translates to CSVAYPNTGELFF.

This chain connects TRBV30 to TRBJ2-3; 8 nucleotides agree with TRBD2. CDR1 GTSNPN and CDR2 SVGIG come from the germline V gene (reference sequence). V lost 0 bases and J lost 6; bases outside the gene matches: 8. This CDR3 has 15 residues. CDR3 residues: CAWSVRLAGRDTQYF. CDR3 in DNA: TGTGCCTGGAGTGTACGTCTAGCGGGTAGGGATACGCAGTATTTT.

J is TRBJ1-6 and V is TRBV5-4; a weak D match, TRBD1 (5 bases). Germline CDR1 and CDR2: SGHNT and YYREEE (reference sequence). The CDR3 contains 18 residues. V lost 3 bases, J lost 2 bases, and 18 bases lay in between. CDR3 in DNA: TGTGCCAGCAGCTGGGGCGGCGCCTCGGTCGCCTATAATTCACCCCTCCACTTT. It specifies CASSWGGASVAYNSPLHF.

This clone has just a few counts. The chain links TRBV11-2 to TRBJ2-5; TRBD2 is a possible D gene (6 bases). The V end lost 5 bases, the J end lost 2 bases, and 18 bases lay between the germline ends. The CDR3 is made up of 16 amino acids. CDR1 is SGHAT and CDR2 is FQNNGV in the germline V gene. The CDR3 region is CASSHGGRGLQETQYF. The CDR3 DNA sequence: TGTGCCAGCAGCCATGGGGGACGGGGACTTCAAGAGACCCAGTACTTC.

V is TRBV6-2 or TRBV6-3 and J is TRBJ2-7; D unclear. This CDR3 contains 11 residues. V lost 4 bases and J 7 bases, leaving 8 bases between the germline ends. Looked up from germline, CDR1 is MNHEY and CDR2 is SVGEGT. The CDR3: CASSSDGEQYF. The CDR3 DNA follows: TGTGCCAGCAGTTCCGACGGGGAGCAGTACTTC.

J is TRBJ1-6 and V is TRBV2, with 7 bases matching TRBD1. Unmatched junction bases numbered 8, after V lost 3 bases and J lost 9 bases. Germline CDR1 and CDR2: SNHLY and FYNNEI. The CDR3 has 15 amino acids. The CDR3 loop is CASSERDRAISPLHF. CDR3 coding DNA: TGTGCCAGCAGTGAGCGAGACAGGGCAATTTCACCCCTCCACTTT. The full variable domain, with the rest looked up from reference TRBV2 and TRBJ1-6, is EPEVTQTPSHQVTQMGQEVILRCVPISNHLYFYWYRQILGQKVEFLVSFYNNEISEKSEIFDDQFSVERPDGSNFTLKIRSTKLEDSAMYFCASSERDRAISPLHFGNGTRLTVT.

J is TRBJ2-1 and V is TRBV4-1; 9 nucleotides agree with TRBD1. The ends lost 1 base at V and 6 bases at J; junction bases unmatched: 4. CDR3 size: 15 residues. Germline V gene lookup returns CDR1 MGHRA and CDR2 YSYEKL. The CDR3 nucleotides read TGCGCCAGCAGCCAAGCCGGGACAGGGCCCAATGAGCAGTTCTTC. This encodes CASSQAGTGPNEQFF.

The genes are TRBV19 and TRBJ1-5, with D perhaps matching TRBD1 (5 bases). V lost 5 bases and J lost 3, with 11 bases in between. CDR1 is LNHDA and CDR2 is SQIVND in the germline V gene (reference sequence). This CDR3 region has 14 residues. CDR3 DNA sequence: TGTGCCAGTAGTCCCGACAGTCCCAATCAGCCCCAGCATTTT. This gives the protein CASSPDSPNQPQHF. Full variable domain (rest looked up from reference TRBV19 and TRBJ1-5): DGGITQSPKYLFRKEGQNVTLSCEQNLNHDAMYWYRQDPGQGLRLIYYSQIVNDFQKGDIAEGYSVSREKKESFPLTVTSAQKNPTAFYLCASSPDSPNQPQHFGDGTRLSIL.

This clone was counted a single time. The gene calls are TRBV7-2 and TRBJ2-1; 7 bases map to TRBD1. The CDR3 is made up of 16 amino acids. Germline CDR1 SGHTA, CDR2 FQGNSA. The ends lost 5 bases at V and 0 bases at J; junction bases unmatched: 7. This chain's CDR3 is CASSKYRGVSYNEQFF. In DNA, the CDR3 is TGTGCCAGCAGCAAGTACAGGGGCGTCTCCTACAATGAGCAGTTCTTC.

Only a few counts were recorded for this clone. The chain has TRBV7-6 and TRBJ2-5; 12 bases match TRBD2. The germline V gene encodes CDR1 SGHVS and CDR2 FNYEAQ. V shed 2 bases, J shed 4 bases, and the junction held 8 bases outside the gene matches. The CDR3 loop spans 17 amino acids. DNA of the CDR3: TGTGCCAGCAGCTTACCTCCTAGCGGGAGGGGCGGAGAGACCCAGTACTTC. Translating gives CASSLPPSGRGGETQYF.

This clone appeared many times. The chain couples TRBV5-8 to TRBJ1-5; D is possibly TRBD1 (5 bases). The CDR3 runs 14 residues. Trimming pared 0 bases from V and 7 bases from J, leaving 11 bases between. In germline, CDR1 is SGHTS, CDR2 YDEGEE. CDR3 sequence (DNA): TGTGCCAGCAGCTTGGGACAGTTGAGGCAGCCCCAGCATTTT. Its protein product is CASSLGQLRQPQHF.

The chain has TRBV4-1 and TRBJ2-1, with 12 bases aligning to TRBD2. The CDR3 sequence is 15 residues long. Germline values: CDR1 MGHRA, CDR2 YSYEKL. Trimming cost V 4 bases and J 9 bases; bases outside gene matches: 7. CDR3 in DNA: TGCGCCAGCAGCCCCCGACTAGCGGGAGTGGGTGAGCAGTTCTTC. This translates into CASSPRLAGVGEQFF.

This chain's CDR3 is CASSGEPSYEQYF. The DNA for the CDR3 is TGCGCCAGCAGTGGCGAACCCTCCTACGAGCAGTACTTC. J is TRBJ2-7 and V is TRBV10-2; D is undetermined. The CDR3 has 13 amino acids. Trimming stripped 4 bases from V and 0 bases from J, with 7 bases between. The V gene's germline CDR1 is WSHSY and CDR2 SAAADI.

In this sample, this clone turned up a few times. This sequence joins TRBV6-1 and TRBJ2-5; the D is unclear. The V end was cut by 2 bases, the J end by 4 bases, with 14 bases between. Germline CDR1 MNHNS, CDR2 SASEGT. The CDR3 length is 15 residues. CDR3 coding DNA: TGTGCCAGCAGTGAAACCGTGGTGGGCAGAGAGACCCAGTACTTC. This gives the protein CASSETVVGRETQYF.

This clone has ten or more counts. J is TRBJ1-3 and V is TRBV5-1; no firm D call. This CDR3 has 16 amino acids. V shed 0 bases and J shed 0 bases, with 10 bases lying between them. Germline CDR1 and CDR2: SGHRS and YFSETQ. DNA for the CDR3: TGCGCCAGCAGCTTGGATGGAGGTACCTCTGGAAACACCATATATTTT. Translation gives CASSLDGGTSGNTIYF.

This clone was counted between two and nine times. The chain employs TRBV4-1 and TRBJ1-1, with 9 bases aligning to TRBD1. V trimming: 3 bases; J trimming: 7 bases; junction bases outside the gene matches: 9. Germline values: CDR1 MGHRA, CDR2 YSYEKL. CDR3 size: 15 residues. CDR3 residues: CASSQPNRGRNEAFF. CDR3 coding DNA: TGCGCCAGCAGCCAGCCCAACAGGGGGCGAAATGAAGCTTTCTTT.

This clone has just a few counts. V gene TRBV7-9 combines with J gene TRBJ1-6, with 9 bases that match TRBD1. V lost 3 bases and J lost 3; bases outside the gene matches: 3. CDR1 and CDR2 (germline): SEHNR, FQNEAQ (reference sequence). This CDR3 has 16 amino acids. The CDR3 DNA is TGTGCCAGCAGCTTGGGGACAGGGTTCTATAATTCACCCCTCCACTTT. Translated, it gives CASSLGTGFYNSPLHF.

V and J are TRBV11-2 and TRBJ2-5; TRBD2 agrees at 10 bases. CDR1 is SGHAT and CDR2 is FQNNGV in the germline V gene. With V trimmed by 0 bases and J by 5 bases, 3 bases remained unmatched. The CDR3 has 15 residues. Here the CDR3 reads CASSLEPAGGETQYF. The CDR3 bases are TGTGCCAGCAGCTTAGAACCAGCGGGGGGGGAGACCCAGTACTTC.

This clone occurred a few times. This sequence joins TRBV5-1 and TRBJ2-2; 10 nucleotides agree with TRBD1. CDR1 SGHRS and CDR2 YFSETQ come from the germline V gene. V was pared by 4 bases and J by 2 bases, with 11 bases of the junction left unmatched. This CDR3 spans 18 amino acids. CDR3 sequence reads: CASSAEGQGSKNTGELFF. As DNA, the CDR3 is TGCGCCAGCAGCGCCGAGGGACAGGGGTCCAAAAACACCGGGGAGCTGTTTTTT. The full variable domain, completed using reference TRBV5-1 and TRBJ2-2, is KAGVTQTPRYLIKTRGQQVTLSCSPISGHRSVSWYQQTPGQGLQFLFEYFSETQRNKGNFPGRFSGRQFSNSRSEMNVSTLELGDSALYLCASSAEGQGSKNTGELFFGEGSRLTVL.

The chain combines TRBV7-2 with TRBJ2-7; D is possibly TRBD1 (6 bases). CDR3 length equals 15 residues. The germline V gene encodes CDR1 SGHTA and CDR2 FQGNSA. The germline V and J ends were trimmed by 5 bases and 1 base, with 15 bases remaining between them. CDR3 bases: TGTGCCAGCAGCCAACAGGGCCTCCCTTCCTACGAGCAGTACTTC. It encodes CASSQQGLPSYEQYF.

V and J are TRBV6-5 and TRBJ1-2; 7 bases fit TRBD1. The V gene end was trimmed by 2 bases and the J gene end by 3 bases; junction bases not matched to a gene: 0. The germline CDR1 and CDR2 sequences are MNHEY and SVGAGI. The CDR3 runs 13 residues. For the CDR3, the DNA is TGTGCCAGCAGTTACGGACAGGACTATGGCTACACCTTC. Its translation is CASSYGQDYGYTF.

The sample holds a few counts of this clone. V gene TRBV28 combines with J gene TRBJ2-2; D gene uncertain. The CDR3 is 13 amino acids. Germline V gives CDR1 MDHEN, CDR2 SYDVKM. The V end lost 10 bases, the J end lost 6 bases, and 15 bases lay between the germline ends. CDR3 nucleotides: TGTGCCACTAGGCCCGGGTCCGCCGGGGAGCTGTTTTTT. It codes for CATRPGSAGELFF.

V and J are TRBV6-6 and TRBJ1-5; D might be TRBD1 (6 bases). CDR1 and CDR2 from the germline V gene are MNHNY and SVGAGI (reference sequence). Trimming left V 4 bases short and J 3 bases short, with 16 bases between. The CDR3 totals 16 residues. In nucleotides, the CDR3 is TGTGCCAGCAGTTTCCTCGACAGGATCGACAATCAGCCCCAGCATTTT. Translating it yields CASSFLDRIDNQPQHF.